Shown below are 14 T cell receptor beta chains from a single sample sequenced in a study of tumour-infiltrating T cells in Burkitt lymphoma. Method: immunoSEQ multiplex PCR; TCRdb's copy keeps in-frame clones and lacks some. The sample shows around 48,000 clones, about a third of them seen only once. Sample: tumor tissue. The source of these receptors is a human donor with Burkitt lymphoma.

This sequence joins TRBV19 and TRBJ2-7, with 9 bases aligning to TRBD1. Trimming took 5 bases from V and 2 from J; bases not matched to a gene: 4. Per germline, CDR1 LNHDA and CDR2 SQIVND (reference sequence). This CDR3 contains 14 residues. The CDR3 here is CASSFGQGTYEQYF. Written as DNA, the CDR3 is TGTGCCAGTAGTTTCGGACAGGGGACCTACGAGCAGTACTTC. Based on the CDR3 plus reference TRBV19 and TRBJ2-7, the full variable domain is DGGITQSPKYLFRKEGQNVTLSCEQNLNHDAMYWYRQDPGQGLRLIYYSQIVNDFQKGDIAEGYSVSREKKESFPLTVTSAQKNPTAFYLCASSFGQGTYEQYFGPGTRLTVT.

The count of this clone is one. The CDR3 coding sequence is TGCGCCAGCAGCCAAGATCGGGGGAACCAGGGACCAACTAACTATGGCTACACCTTC. It codes for CASSQDRGNQGPTNYGYTF. The chain links TRBV4-1 to TRBJ1-2, with D possibly matching TRBD1 (5 bases). This CDR3 has 19 residues. The germline CDR1 and CDR2 sequences are MGHRA and YSYEKL. V lost 0 bases to trimming and J lost 0 bases, with 20 bases between them.

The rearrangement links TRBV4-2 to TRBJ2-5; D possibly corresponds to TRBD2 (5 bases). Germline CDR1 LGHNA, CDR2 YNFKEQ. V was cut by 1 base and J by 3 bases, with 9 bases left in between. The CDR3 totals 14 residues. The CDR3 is CASSQVGLEETQYF. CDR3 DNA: TGTGCCAGCAGCCAAGTCGGACTGGAAGAGACCCAGTACTTC.

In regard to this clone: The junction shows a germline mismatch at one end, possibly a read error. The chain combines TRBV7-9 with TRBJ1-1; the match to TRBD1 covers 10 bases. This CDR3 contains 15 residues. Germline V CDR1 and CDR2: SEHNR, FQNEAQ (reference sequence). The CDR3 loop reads CASSLATGGETEAFF. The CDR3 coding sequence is TGTGCCAGCAGCCTAGCGACAGGGGGCGAGACTGAAGCTTTCTTT.

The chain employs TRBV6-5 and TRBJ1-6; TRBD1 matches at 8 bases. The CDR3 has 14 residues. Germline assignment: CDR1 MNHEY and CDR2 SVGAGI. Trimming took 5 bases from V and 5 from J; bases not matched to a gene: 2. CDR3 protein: CASSLQGDNSPLHF. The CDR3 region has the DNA TGTGCCAGCAGTCTACAGGGGGATAATTCACCCCTCCACTTT.

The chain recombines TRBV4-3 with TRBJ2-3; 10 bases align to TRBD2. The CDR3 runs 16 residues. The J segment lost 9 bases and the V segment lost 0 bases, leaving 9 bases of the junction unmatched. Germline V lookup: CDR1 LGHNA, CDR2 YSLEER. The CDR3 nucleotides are TGCGCCAGCAGCCAAGAACGTAGCGGGGGGAGGGGGACGCAGTATTTT. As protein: CASSQERSGGRGTQYF.

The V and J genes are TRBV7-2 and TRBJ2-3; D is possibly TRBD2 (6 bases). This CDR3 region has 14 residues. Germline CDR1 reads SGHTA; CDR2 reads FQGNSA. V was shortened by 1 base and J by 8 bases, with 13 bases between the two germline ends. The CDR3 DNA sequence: TGTGCCAGCAGCTTAGACCCCCCGGGAGCTACGCAGTATTTT. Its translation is CASSLDPPGATQYF.

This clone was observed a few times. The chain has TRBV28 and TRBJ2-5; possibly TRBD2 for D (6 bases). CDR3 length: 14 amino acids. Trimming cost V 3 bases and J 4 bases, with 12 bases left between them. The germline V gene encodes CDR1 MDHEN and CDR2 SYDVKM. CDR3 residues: CASSLGGAPETQYF. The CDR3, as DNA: TGTGCCAGCAGTTTGGGCGGGGCACCAGAGACCCAGTACTTC.

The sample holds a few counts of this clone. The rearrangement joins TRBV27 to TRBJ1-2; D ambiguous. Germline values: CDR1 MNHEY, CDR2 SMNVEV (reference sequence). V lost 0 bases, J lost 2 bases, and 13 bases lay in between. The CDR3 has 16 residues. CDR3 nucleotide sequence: TGTGCCAGCAGTTTATCAGCCGGGGTCCTGAACTATGGCTACACCTTC. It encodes CASSLSAGVLNYGYTF.

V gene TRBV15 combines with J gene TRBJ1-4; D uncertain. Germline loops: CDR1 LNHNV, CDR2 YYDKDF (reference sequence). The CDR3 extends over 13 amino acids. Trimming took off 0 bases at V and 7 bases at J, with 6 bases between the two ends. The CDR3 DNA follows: TGTGCCACCAGCAGAGATCTTTTTGAAAAACTGTTTTTT. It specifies CATSRDLFEKLFF.

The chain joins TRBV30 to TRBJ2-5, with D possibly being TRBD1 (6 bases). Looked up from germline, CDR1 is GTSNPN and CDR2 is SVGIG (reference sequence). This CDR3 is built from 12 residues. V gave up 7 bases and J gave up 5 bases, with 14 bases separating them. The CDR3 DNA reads TGTGCCTCGGAACAGGGCGGGGAGACCCAGTACTTC. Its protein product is CASEQGGETQYF.

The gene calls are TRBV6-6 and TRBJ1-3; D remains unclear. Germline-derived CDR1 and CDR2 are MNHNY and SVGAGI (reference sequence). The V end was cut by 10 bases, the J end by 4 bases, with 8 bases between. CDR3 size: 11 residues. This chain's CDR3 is CAIRSGNTIYF. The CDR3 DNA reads TGTGCCATCAGGTCGGGAAACACCATATATTTT.

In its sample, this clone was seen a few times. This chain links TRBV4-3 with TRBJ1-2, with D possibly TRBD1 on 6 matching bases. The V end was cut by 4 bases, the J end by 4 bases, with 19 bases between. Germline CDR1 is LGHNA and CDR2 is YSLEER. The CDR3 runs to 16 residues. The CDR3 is CASSPGAWQDGYGYTF. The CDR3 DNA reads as TGCGCCAGCAGCCCAGGGGCCTGGCAGGACGGCTATGGCTACACCTTC.

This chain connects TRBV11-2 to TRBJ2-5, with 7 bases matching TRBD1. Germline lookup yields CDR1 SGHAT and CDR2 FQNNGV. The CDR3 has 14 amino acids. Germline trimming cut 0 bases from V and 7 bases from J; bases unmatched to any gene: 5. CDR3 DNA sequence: TGTGCCAGCAGCTTAGAGGCGGCAGGGGGGACCCAGTACTTC. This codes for CASSLEAAGGTQYF.